A selection of T cell receptor beta chains follows, all from one sample in a study of blood T cell repertoires in COVID-19. This table comes from immunoSEQ multiplex PCR, and its TCRdb copy is limited to in-frame clones, with some not included. Here the sample spans a few hundred thousand clones, 80% to 90% being singletons. The sample consisted of PBMCs or T cells enriched from blood (not recorded which). Receptors were obtained from a woman in her forties with acute COVID-19. Both conserved end residues are part of each CDR3. The D gene is left open where the match is weak. A row's size may be missing; if present it is once, few, many or a size class.

d_call	v_call	j_call	clone_size	cdr3_nt	cdr3_aa
TRBD1	TRBV27	TRBJ2-2	.	TGTGCCAGCAGTTGGGGACAGGGCCTCGGGGAGCTGTTTTTT	CASSWGQGLGELFF
TRBD2	TRBV7-2	TRBJ2-3	.	TGTGCCAGCAGCCTAACACTAGCGGTCGACACAGATACGCAGTATTTT	CASSLTLAVDTDTQYF
.	TRBV28	TRBJ2-5	.	TGTGCCAGCAGTTGGGGCGGCTCGGGTTGGACCCAGTACTTC	CASSWGGSGWTQYF
TRBD1	TRBV6-5	TRBJ2-5	.	TGTGCCAGCAGCGTGGACAGGGGGCGAGAAGAGACCCAGTACTTC	CASSVDRGREETQYF
.	TRBV5-1	TRBJ1-1	once	TGCGCCAGCAGCTTGGGGCCGTCGAACACTGAAGCTTTCTTT	CASSLGPSNTEAFF
TRBD1	TRBV28	TRBJ2-7	.	TGTGCCAGCAGCTCGGGACAGTCCTACGAGCAGTACTTC	CASSSGQSYEQYF
TRBD1	TRBV7-6	TRBJ2-2	.	TGTGCCAGCAGCTTAGCCGTGGGACAGGGTGAGAACACCGGGGAGCTGTTTTTT	CASSLAVGQGENTGELFF
TRBD2	TRBV7-2	TRBJ2-1	once	TGTGCCAGCAGCTCACTAGCGGGAGTGGGAGATGAGCAGTTCTTC	CASSSLAGVGDEQFF
TRBD2	TRBV15	TRBJ2-1	.	TGTGCCACCAGAGGGCGGGAGGCTTCCTACAATGAGCAGTTCTTC	CATRGREASYNEQFF
TRBD2	TRBV5-1	TRBJ2-1	.	TGCGCCAGCAGCCGAATAGCGGGGACCTACAATGAGCAGTTCTTC	CASSRIAGTYNEQFF
.	TRBV25-1	TRBJ1-3	.	TGTGCCAGCAGTGAGGCAGGGTCGAGAGGAAACACCATATATTTT	CASSEAGSRGNTIYF
.	TRBV7-9	TRBJ2-7	.	TGTGCCAGCAGCTTAGGTTTCAGTTCCTACGAGCAGTACTTC	CASSLGFSSYEQYF
.	TRBV5-1	TRBJ2-1	.	TGCGCCAGCAGACTTAGCGTGAATGAGCAGTTCTTC	CASRLSVNEQFF
TRBD2	TRBV27	TRBJ2-1	.	TGTGCCAGCGGGACTAGCGGGAGCTATGAGCAGTTCTTC	CASGTSGSYEQFF
TRBD2	TRBV5-1	TRBJ2-1	.	TGCGCCAGCAGCTTAGGGCTAGCGGTCTCCTACAATGAGCAGTTCTTC	CASSLGLAVSYNEQFF
.	TRBV7-3	TRBJ2-3	.	TGTGCCAGCAGCTCGTCGTTGGGCTTAGGTGACACAGATACGCAGTATTTT	CASSSSLGLGDTDTQYF
TRBD2	TRBV5-1	TRBJ2-1	.	TGCGCCAGCAGCCCCTATAGCGGGAGAAGGCTAGCGGATCCCTACAATGAGCAGTTCTTC	CASSPYSGRRLADPYNEQFF
TRBD2	TRBV6-5	TRBJ2-1	.	TGTGCCAGCCGTCAGCGCCAGCGGGAGAATGAGCAGTTCTTC	CASRQRQRENEQFF
.	TRBV29-1	TRBJ1-4	.	TGCAGCGTTTCCTTAGACCACAGGGACGAAAAACTGTTTTTT	CSVSLDHRDEKLFF
.	TRBV4-2	TRBJ2-2	.	TGTGCCAGCAGCCCGGGACACCTTCAGACCGGGGAGCTGTTTTTT	CASSPGHLQTGELFF
TRBD1	TRBV18	TRBJ2-5	.	TGTGCCAGCTCACCGGGACAGCAAGAGACCCAGTACTTC	CASSPGQQETQYF
.	TRBV9	TRBJ2-7	.	TGTGCCAGCAGCCCAGGGTCCTACTACGAGCAGTACTTC	CASSPGSYYEQYF
TRBD1	TRBV27	TRBJ2-1	.	TGTGCCAGCAGTCGAACGACAGGGGGTAGTTATGAGCAGTTCTTC	CASSRTTGGSYEQFF
TRBD2	TRBV14	TRBJ2-7	.	TGTGCCAGCAGCGGGGTGAGGCGGGAGGGCTACGAGCAGTACTTC	CASSGVRREGYEQYF
.	TRBV2	TRBJ1-2	once	TGTGCCAGCAGGCAGTATGGCTACACCTTC	CASRQYGYTF
TRBD2	TRBV4-1	TRBJ2-7	few	TGCGCCAGCAGCCAAACTAGCGGGAGCTACGAGCAGTACTTC	CASSQTSGSYEQYF
.	TRBV27	TRBJ1-2	.	TGTGCCAGCAGTTCGTCAACCCAGGCCCATCTTGGCTATGGCTACACCTTC	CASSSSTQAHLGYGYTF
.	TRBV19	TRBJ1-5	.	TGTGCCAGTAGTACAAGACAGGTTAGCAATCAGCCCCAGCATTTT	CASSTRQVSNQPQHF
.	TRBV25-1	TRBJ1-6	.	TGTGCCAGCAGTGAATCGGGGGGGCTTAATTCACCCCTCCACTTT	CASSESGGLNSPLHF
.	TRBV24-1	TRBJ1-1	.	TGTGCCACCAGTGAAGGGGTTGGGACTGAAGCTTTCTTT	CATSEGVGTEAFF
TRBD2	TRBV6-5	TRBJ2-1	.	TGTGCCAGCATTACCGGCACTAGCGGTTACAATGAGCAGTTCTTC	CASITGTSGYNEQFF
TRBD1	TRBV7-9	TRBJ2-1	.	TGTGCCAGCAGACCCCGGGACAGGGGGTTCAATGAGCAGTTCTTC	CASRPRDRGFNEQFF
TRBD2	TRBV9	TRBJ2-1	.	TGTGCCAGCAGCGTGGCACTAGCGGGAGGGGATGAGCAGTTCTTC	CASSVALAGGDEQFF
.	TRBV23-1	TRBJ1-5	.	TGCGCCAGCAGTCTAGTCAGCAATCAGCCCCAGCATTTT	CASSLVSNQPQHF
.	TRBV29-1	TRBJ1-5	.	TGCAGCGCCGCCGTCGGGGGGTCGGATCAGCCCCAGCATTTT	CSAAVGGSDQPQHF
TRBD1	TRBV18	TRBJ2-1	.	TGTGCCAGCTCACAAACCGGGACAGGGGGCAATGAGCAGTTCTTC	CASSQTGTGGNEQFF
.	TRBV6-4	TRBJ1-5	once	TGTGCCAGCTCCCCGGAGGCCCACTTGCGGCCCCAGCATTTT	CASSPEAHLRPQHF
TRBD1	TRBV5-3	TRBJ1-1	.	TGTGCCAGAAGCTTGCCCATACAGGGGGACACTGAAGCTTTCTTT	CARSLPIQGDTEAFF